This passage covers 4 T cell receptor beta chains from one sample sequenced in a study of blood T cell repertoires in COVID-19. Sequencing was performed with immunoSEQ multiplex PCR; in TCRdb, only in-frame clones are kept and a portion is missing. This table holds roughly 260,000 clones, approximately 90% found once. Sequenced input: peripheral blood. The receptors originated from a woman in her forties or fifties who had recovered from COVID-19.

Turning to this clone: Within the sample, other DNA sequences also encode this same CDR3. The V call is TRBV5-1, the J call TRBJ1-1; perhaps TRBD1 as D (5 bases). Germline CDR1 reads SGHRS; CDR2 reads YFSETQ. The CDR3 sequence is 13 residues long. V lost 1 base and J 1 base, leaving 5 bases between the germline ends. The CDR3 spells CASSLRGNTEAFF. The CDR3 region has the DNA TGCGCCAGCAGCTTGAGGGGGAACACTGAAGCTTTCTTT.

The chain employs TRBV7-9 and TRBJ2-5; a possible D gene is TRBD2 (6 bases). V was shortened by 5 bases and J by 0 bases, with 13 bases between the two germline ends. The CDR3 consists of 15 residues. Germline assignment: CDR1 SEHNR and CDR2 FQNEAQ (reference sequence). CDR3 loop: CASSQGTQYQETQYF. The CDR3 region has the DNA TGTGCCAGCAGCCAAGGGACTCAGTACCAAGAGACCCAGTACTTC.

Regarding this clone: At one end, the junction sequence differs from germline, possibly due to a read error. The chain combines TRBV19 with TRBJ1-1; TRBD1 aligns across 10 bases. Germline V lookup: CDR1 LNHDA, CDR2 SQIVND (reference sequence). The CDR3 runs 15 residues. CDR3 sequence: CASSGEGQGNAEAFF. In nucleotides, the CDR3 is TGTGCCAGTAGTGGCGAGGGACAGGGGAACGCTGAAGCTTTCTTT.

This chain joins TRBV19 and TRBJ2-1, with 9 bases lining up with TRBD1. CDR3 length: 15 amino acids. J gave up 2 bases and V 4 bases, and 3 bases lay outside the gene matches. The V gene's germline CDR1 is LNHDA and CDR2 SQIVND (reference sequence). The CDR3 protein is CASSRTGEAYNEQFF. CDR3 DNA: TGTGCCAGTAGTAGGACAGGGGAGGCCTACAATGAGCAGTTCTTC.